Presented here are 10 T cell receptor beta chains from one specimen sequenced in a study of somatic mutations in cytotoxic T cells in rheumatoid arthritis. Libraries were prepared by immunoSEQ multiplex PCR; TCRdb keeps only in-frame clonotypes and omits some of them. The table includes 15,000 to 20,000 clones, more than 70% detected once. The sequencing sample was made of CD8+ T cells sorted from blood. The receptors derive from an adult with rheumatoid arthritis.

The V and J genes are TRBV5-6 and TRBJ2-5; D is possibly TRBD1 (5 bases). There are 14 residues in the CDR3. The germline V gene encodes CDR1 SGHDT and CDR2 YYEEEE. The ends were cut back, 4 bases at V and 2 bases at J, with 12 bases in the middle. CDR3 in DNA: TGTGCCAGCAGCCTACCTAGGGGACAAGAGACCCAGTACTTC. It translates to CASSLPRGQETQYF.

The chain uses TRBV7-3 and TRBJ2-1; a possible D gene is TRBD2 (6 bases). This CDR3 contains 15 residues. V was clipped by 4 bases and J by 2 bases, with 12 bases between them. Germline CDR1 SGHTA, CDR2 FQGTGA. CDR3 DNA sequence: TGTGCCAGCAGCTCAGGAGCGGGTACCTACAATGAGCAGTTCTTC. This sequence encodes CASSSGAGTYNEQFF.

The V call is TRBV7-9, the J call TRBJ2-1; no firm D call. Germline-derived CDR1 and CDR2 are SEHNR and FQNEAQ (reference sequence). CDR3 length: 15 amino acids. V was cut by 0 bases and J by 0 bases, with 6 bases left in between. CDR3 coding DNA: TGTGCCAGCAGCTTAGCTATCGGCTCCTACAATGAGCAGTTCTTC. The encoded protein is CASSLAIGSYNEQFF.

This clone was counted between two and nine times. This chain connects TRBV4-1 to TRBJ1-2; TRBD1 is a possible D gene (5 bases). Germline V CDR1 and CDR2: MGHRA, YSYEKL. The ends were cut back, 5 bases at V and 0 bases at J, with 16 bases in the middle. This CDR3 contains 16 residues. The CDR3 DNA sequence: TGCGCCAGCAGCTCTAGCTCGGGGGAGGCTAACTATGGCTACACCTTC. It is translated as CASSSSSGEANYGYTF.

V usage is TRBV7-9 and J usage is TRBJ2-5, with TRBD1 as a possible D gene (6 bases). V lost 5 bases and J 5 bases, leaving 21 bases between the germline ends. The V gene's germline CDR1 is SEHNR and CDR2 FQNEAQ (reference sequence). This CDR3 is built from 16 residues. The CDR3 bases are TGTGCCAGCAGCCCCCAGCCACCGACAGGATGGGAGACCCAGTACTTC. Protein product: CASSPQPPTGWETQYF. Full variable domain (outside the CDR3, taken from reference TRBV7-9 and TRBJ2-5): DTGVSQNPRHKITKRGQNVTFRCDPISEHNRLYWYRQTLGQGPEFLTYFQNEAQLEKSRLLSDRFSAERPKGSFSTLEIQRTEQGDSAMYLCASSPQPPTGWETQYFGPGTRLLVL.

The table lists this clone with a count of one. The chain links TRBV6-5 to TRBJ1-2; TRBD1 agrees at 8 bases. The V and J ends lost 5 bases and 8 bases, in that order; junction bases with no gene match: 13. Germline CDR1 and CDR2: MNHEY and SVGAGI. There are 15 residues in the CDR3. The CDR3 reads CASSPFSRGQEGYTF. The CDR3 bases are TGTGCCAGCAGTCCCTTCTCCAGGGGGCAGGAAGGCTACACCTTC.

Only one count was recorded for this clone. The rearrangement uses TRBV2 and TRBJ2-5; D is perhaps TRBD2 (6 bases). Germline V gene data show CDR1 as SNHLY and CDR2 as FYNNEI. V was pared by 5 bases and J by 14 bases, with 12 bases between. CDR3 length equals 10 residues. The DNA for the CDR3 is TGTGCCAGCAGTCCTGGGGGGTACTACTTC. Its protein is CASSPGGYYF.

The CDR3 nucleotides read TGTGCCAGCAGCTCCCCAGACAGAGAACAAGAGACCCAGTACTTC. Protein: CASSSPDREQETQYF. The rearrangement uses TRBV13 and TRBJ2-5, with D possibly TRBD1 on 5 matching bases. The CDR3 has 15 amino acids. The germline CDR1 and CDR2 sequences are PRHDT and FYEKMQ (reference sequence). V was shortened by 4 bases and J by 2 bases, with 14 bases between the two germline ends.

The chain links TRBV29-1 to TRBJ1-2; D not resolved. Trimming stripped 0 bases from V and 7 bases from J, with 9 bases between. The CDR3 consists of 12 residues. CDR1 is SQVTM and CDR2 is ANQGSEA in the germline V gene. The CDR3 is CSVEDLGFGYTF. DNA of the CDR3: TGCAGCGTTGAAGATCTGGGATTTGGCTACACCTTC.

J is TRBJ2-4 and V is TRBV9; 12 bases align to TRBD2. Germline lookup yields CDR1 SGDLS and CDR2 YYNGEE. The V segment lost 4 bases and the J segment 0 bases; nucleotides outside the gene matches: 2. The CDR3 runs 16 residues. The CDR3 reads CASSTSGGLAKNIQYF. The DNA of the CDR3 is TGTGCCAGCAGCACTAGCGGGGGGCTAGCCAAAAACATTCAGTACTTC. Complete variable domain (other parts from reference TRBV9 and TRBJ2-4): DSGVTQTPKHLITATGQRVTLRCSPRSGDLSVYWYQQSLDQGLQFLIQYYNGEERAKGNILERFSAQQFPDLHSELNLSSLELGDSALYFCASSTSGGLAKNIQYFGAGTRLSVL.